This T cell receptor (beta chain) was profiled in a study of T cell responses to AZD1222 COVID-19 vaccine. General study points: In all cases, repertoires were sampled only after the peak T cell response.

With 6 bases removed from V and 1 base from J, the gap between germline ends came to 9 bases. Germline loops: CDR1 LNHDA, CDR2 SQIVND (reference sequence). CDR3 length: 13 residues. The data were produced by immunoSEQ multiplex PCR, yet TCRdb's version contains in-frame clones alone and is incomplete. The sample consists of just under 100,000 clones, about 88% of them appearing once. Turning to this clone: Its target is unknown.

The sample was peripheral blood, taken on day 0 of AZD1222 vaccination. The receptor comes from an adult in good health. V usage is TRBV19 and J usage is TRBJ1-1; D not certain. The CDR3 sequence: CASSGRRNTEAFF. CDR3 nucleotides: TGTGCCAGTAGCGGACGGAGGAACACTGAAGCTTTCTTT. Drawing the rest from reference TRBV19 and TRBJ1-1, the complete variable domain is DGGITQSPKYLFRKEGQNVTLSCEQNLNHDAMYWYRQDPGQGLRLIYYSQIVNDFQKGDIAEGYSVSREKKESFPLTVTSAQKNPTAFYLCASSGRRNTEAFFGQGTRLTVV.